One and the same sample provided the 30 T cell receptor beta chains below, sequenced in a study of blood T cell repertoires in COVID-19. Assay used: immunoSEQ multiplex PCR; TCRdb lists only in-frame clones, some missing. This table holds approximately 230,000 clones, under 95% found once. The sample was PBMCs or T cells enriched from blood (not recorded which). The receptors shown here come from a woman aged 18-29 years who had recovered from COVID-19.

The chain carries TRBV7-9 and TRBJ1-2, with a tentative D call TRBD1 (5 bases). From germline, CDR1 is SEHNR and CDR2 FQNEAQ (reference sequence). CDR3 length: 14 residues. V lost 1 base and J 1 base, leaving 7 bases between the germline ends. Here the CDR3 reads CASSLVDSNYGYTF. For the CDR3, the DNA is TGTGCCAGCAGCTTAGTTGACAGTAACTATGGCTACACCTTC.

The rearrangement joins TRBV5-4 to TRBJ1-2; D ambiguous. The germline CDR1 and CDR2 sequences are SGHNT and YYREEE (reference sequence). The CDR3 is 13 amino acids. Trimming stripped 7 bases from V and 8 bases from J, with 18 bases between. The CDR3 DNA sequence: TGTGCCAGCCAAGCGGCCGGGTCGGTAGGCTACACCTTC. Protein sequence: CASQAAGSVGYTF.

This chain connects TRBV9 to TRBJ2-2; 11 bases line up with TRBD2. V shed 4 bases, J shed 6 bases, and the junction held 11 bases outside the gene matches. Looked up from germline, CDR1 is SGDLS and CDR2 is YYNGEE. The CDR3 contains 17 residues. The CDR3 DNA follows: TGTGCCAGCAGCCCCGGGACTAGCGGTTATTTTCCCGGGGAGCTGTTTTTT. It specifies CASSPGTSGYFPGELFF.

This clone showed up just once. The genes are TRBV5-6 and TRBJ1-5, with a tentative D call TRBD1 (6 bases). V gave up 4 bases and J gave up 8 bases, with 13 bases separating them. This CDR3 contains 13 residues. Germline CDR1 reads SGHDT; CDR2 reads YYEEEE. The CDR3 DNA sequence: TGTGCCAGCAGCCGTACCAGGGGTGAGCCCCAGCATTTT. As protein: CASSRTRGEPQHF.

CDR3 loop: CASSARVYGYTF. CDR3 coding DNA: TGTGCCAGCAGCGCCCGGGTCTATGGCTACACCTTC. The chain carries TRBV12-3 or TRBV12-4 and TRBJ1-2; the D is unclear. Trimming left V 6 bases short and J 4 bases short, with 9 bases between. This CDR3 contains 12 residues.

This chain uses TRBV28 with TRBJ1-6; 8 positions agree with TRBD1. The CDR3 has 17 amino acids. CDR1 is MDHEN and CDR2 is SYDVKM in the germline V gene. With V trimmed by 4 bases and J by 10 bases, 15 bases remained unmatched. The CDR3: CASSSPGGTGWNSPLHF. The CDR3 bases are TGTGCCAGCAGTTCCCCAGGGGGCACGGGGTGGAACTCACCCCTCCACTTT.

The chain has TRBV21-1 and TRBJ2-6; the table's D call TRBD1 went unverified against the DNA. TRBV21-1 is an annotated pseudogene. The length of the CDR3 is 16 residues. The CDR3 reads CASSKACSSGANVLTF. As DNA, the CDR3 is TGTGCCAGCAGCAAAGCGTGCAGCTCTGGGGCCAACGTCCTGACTTTC.

V and J are TRBV3-1 (or the pseudogene TRBV3-2) and TRBJ1-3; D ambiguous. Germline assignment: CDR1 LGHDT and CDR2 YNNKEL (reference sequence). V was clipped by 4 bases and J by 4 bases, with 11 bases between them. The CDR3 extends over 14 amino acids. The CDR3 DNA reads as TGTGCCAGCAGCCCCGGAACAGCCGGAAACACCATATATTTT. This codes for CASSPGTAGNTIYF.

In its sample, this clone was seen a few times. This chain joins TRBV29-1 and TRBJ2-1; D might be TRBD2 (6 bases). This CDR3 has 15 residues. Deletions cut 8 bases from V and 3 bases from J, with 20 bases between. Germline V gene data show CDR1 as SQVTM and CDR2 as ANQGSEA. As DNA, the CDR3 is TGCAGCTCTTCTCCCTTCCCGGGAGACTACAATGAGCAGTTCTTC. Its translation is CSSSPFPGDYNEQFF.

This chain links TRBV5-4 with TRBJ1-2, with 8 bases aligning to TRBD1. The CDR3 sequence is 14 residues long. Per germline, CDR1 SGHNT and CDR2 YYREEE (reference sequence). V dropped 4 bases and J dropped 5; count of bases not matched to a gene: 7. This chain's CDR3 is CASSRENRGYGYTF. DNA of the CDR3: TGTGCCAGCAGCCGTGAGAACAGGGGGTATGGCTACACCTTC. The full variable domain, with the rest looked up from reference TRBV5-4 and TRBJ1-2, is ETGVTQSPTHLIKTRGQQVTLRCSSQSGHNTVSWYQQALGQGPQFIFQYYREEENGRGNFPPRFSGLQFPNYSSELNVNALELDDSALYLCASSRENRGYGYTFGSGTRLTVV.

The gene calls are TRBV27 and TRBJ1-1; 9 nucleotides line up with TRBD1. The V gene end was trimmed by 2 bases and the J gene end by 4 bases; junction bases not matched to a gene: 11. The CDR3 totals 17 residues. Germline loops: CDR1 MNHEY, CDR2 SMNVEV (reference sequence). The CDR3 nucleotides read TGTGCCAGCAGTTTACGTTGGGACAGGGATTCTTGCACTGAAGCTTTCTTT. It specifies CASSLRWDRDSCTEAFF.

The gene calls are TRBV5-5 and TRBJ1-2; 10 nucleotides align to TRBD1. The CDR3 is made up of 13 amino acids. CDR1 SGHKS and CDR2 YYEKEE come from the germline V gene (reference sequence). The junction had 4 bases not matched to a gene; V was cut back by 5 bases and J by 6 bases. The CDR3 reads CASRMTGGHGYTF. The DNA of the CDR3 is TGTGCCAGCAGAATGACAGGGGGCCATGGCTACACCTTC.

The rearrangement links TRBV7-8 to TRBJ1-2; TRBD1 is a possible D gene (5 bases). Trimming removed 1 base from V and 2 bases from J, with 11 bases in between. The V gene's germline CDR1 is SGHVS and CDR2 FQNEAQ. The CDR3 is 15 amino acids. CDR3 residues: CASSLGGSANYGYTF. In DNA form, the CDR3 reads TGTGCCAGCAGCTTAGGGGGCTCAGCCAACTATGGCTACACCTTC.

The chain couples TRBV2 to TRBJ2-2, with 8 bases that match TRBD1. This CDR3 has 15 amino acids. J lost 4 bases, V lost 7 bases, and 8 bases had no gene match. Germline V gene lookup returns CDR1 SNHLY and CDR2 FYNNEI. Here the CDR3 DNA reads TGTGCCAGCAATCGACAGGGGCTTTTCACCGGGGAGCTGTTTTTT. This encodes CASNRQGLFTGELFF.

With respect to this clone: The identical CDR3 is also encoded by other nucleotide sequences in the sample. The chain recombines TRBV29-1 with TRBJ1-2, with TRBD1 identical over 9 bases. The CDR3 has 11 residues. Germline lookup yields CDR1 SQVTM and CDR2 ANQGSEA. J lost 8 bases, V lost 6 bases, and 4 bases had no gene match. The DNA of the CDR3 is TGCAGCGTGAGGGACAGGGACGGCTACACCTTC. It yields the protein CSVRDRDGYTF.

This clone was found a few times. The rearrangement uses TRBV5-1 and TRBJ2-1; D call uncertain. The V gene's germline CDR1 is SGHRS and CDR2 YFSETQ. V lost 0 bases to trimming and J lost 7 bases, with 11 bases between them. There are 14 residues in the CDR3. The CDR3 sequence: CASSLEHTSNEQFF. CDR3 nucleotide sequence: TGCGCCAGCAGCTTGGAGCATACGTCGAATGAGCAGTTCTTC.

The genes are TRBV18 and TRBJ2-7; TRBD1 aligns across 7 bases. In germline, CDR1 is KGHSH, CDR2 LQKENI. With 0 bases clipped from V and 6 bases from J, the junction kept 5 bases outside the gene matches. The CDR3 has 14 amino acids. The DNA of the CDR3 is TGTGCCAGCTCACCACCGCGACAGGGTGGCGAGCAGTACTTC. It is translated as CASSPPRQGGEQYF.

The chain carries TRBV5-1 and TRBJ1-2, with 9 bases fitting TRBD1. The CDR3 extends over 14 amino acids. After removal of 3 bases from V and 5 bases from J, the junction contained 5 bases not matched to a gene. In germline, CDR1 is SGHRS, CDR2 YFSETQ. CDR3 region: CASSSDRGRYGYTF. DNA for the CDR3: TGCGCCAGCAGCTCGGACAGGGGAAGATATGGCTACACCTTC.

The chain is built from TRBV6-5 and TRBJ1-1, with a possible D match to TRBD1 (5 bases). Per germline, CDR1 MNHEY and CDR2 SVGAGI. Trimming cost V 6 bases and J 0 bases, with 14 bases left between them. This CDR3 region has 15 residues. The CDR3 sequence: CASSRDSSMNTEAFF. In nucleotides, the CDR3 is TGTGCCAGCAGCCGGGACTCCTCGATGAACACTGAAGCTTTCTTT.

The chain carries TRBV6-5 and TRBJ1-1; tentatively, D is TRBD1 (5 bases). The germline V gene has CDR1 MNHEY and CDR2 SVGAGI. The CDR3 spans 14 residues. Trimming left V 3 bases short and J 1 base short, with 9 bases between. This CDR3 is CASSYQGPNTEAFF. The CDR3 bases are TGTGCCAGCAGTTATCAGGGCCCGAACACTGAAGCTTTCTTT.

This clone was seen once. V is TRBV6-5 and J is TRBJ1-1; D is unresolved. Deletions cut 8 bases from V and 1 base from J, with 11 bases between. The CDR3 runs to 13 residues. The germline gives CDR1 MNHEY, CDR2 SVGAGI. CDR3: CASARFWNTEAFF. The CDR3 DNA follows: TGTGCCAGCGCGAGGTTCTGGAACACTGAAGCTTTCTTT.

The chain joins TRBV7-2 to TRBJ1-5; 9 nucleotides line up with TRBD1. From germline, CDR1 is SGHTA and CDR2 FQGNSA. After removal of 5 bases from V and 2 bases from J, the junction contained 1 base not matched to a gene. This CDR3 comprises 14 residues. The CDR3 sequence is CASSRTGGNQPQHF. In DNA, the CDR3 is TGTGCCAGCAGCCGGACAGGGGGCAATCAGCCCCAGCATTTT.

The chain couples TRBV9 to TRBJ1-1; 7 nucleotides align to TRBD1. Germline V gene data show CDR1 as SGDLS and CDR2 as YYNGEE. This CDR3 contains 13 residues. J was trimmed by 4 bases and V by 3 bases; bases with no gene match: 3. The CDR3 reads CASSAKGATEAFF. CDR3 DNA sequence: TGTGCCAGCAGCGCGAAGGGGGCCACTGAAGCTTTCTTT.

The chain combines TRBV6-5 with TRBJ2-7; 7 bases are a match to TRBD2. There are 13 residues in the CDR3. J was trimmed by 3 bases and V by 5 bases; bases with no gene match: 4. CDR1 and CDR2 from the germline V gene are MNHEY and SVGAGI. CDR3 DNA: TGTGCCAGCAGTAGCGGGACGATCTACGAGCAGTACTTC. As protein: CASSSGTIYEQYF.

The chain employs TRBV7-2 and TRBJ2-5; 9 nucleotides line up with TRBD2. J was trimmed by 4 bases and V by 1 base; bases with no gene match: 1. The CDR3 covers 14 residues. From germline, CDR1 is SGHTA and CDR2 FQGNSA. For the CDR3, the DNA is TGTGCCAGCAGCTTAGGAGCGGGGGGAGAGACCCAGTACTTC. Residues: CASSLGAGGETQYF.

This chain uses TRBV19 with TRBJ1-5; maybe TRBD1 (6 bases). Germline V gene sequence: CDR1 LNHDA, CDR2 SQIVND (reference sequence). The CDR3 contains 13 residues. Trimming removed 7 bases at V and 6 bases at J, with 13 bases between. In DNA, the CDR3 is TGTGCCAGTAATGGCAGAGGGGGTCAGCCCCAGCATTTT. It encodes CASNGRGGQPQHF.

This chain connects TRBV5-1 to TRBJ2-6, with D unclear. The V gene's germline CDR1 is SGHRS and CDR2 YFSETQ. Trimming took 2 bases from V and 0 from J, leaving 6 bases between them. The CDR3 extends over 15 amino acids. Here the CDR3 DNA reads TGCGCCAGCAGCTTACAAGACTCTGGGGCCAACGTCCTGACTTTC. Protein sequence: CASSLQDSGANVLTF.

The chain couples TRBV7-2 to TRBJ1-4; tentative D call: TRBD1 (5 bases). Germline V CDR1 and CDR2: SGHTA, FQGNSA. The CDR3 extends over 14 amino acids. The V end lost 4 bases, the J end lost 2 bases, and 8 bases lay between the germline ends. This CDR3 reads CASSSRQTNEKLFF. CDR3 in DNA: TGTGCCAGCAGCTCCCGACAGACTAATGAAAAACTGTTTTTT.

The gene calls are TRBV9 and TRBJ2-1; D is possibly TRBD2 (6 bases). CDR1 and CDR2 from the germline V gene are SGDLS and YYNGEE. V lost 0 bases to trimming and J lost 4 bases, with 14 bases between them. The CDR3 covers 16 residues. For the CDR3, the DNA is TGTGCCAGCAGCGTAGAGTCGGGAGTAGGGTACAATGAGCAGTTCTTC. This gives the protein CASSVESGVGYNEQFF.

This clone appeared a single time. The rearrangement links TRBV9 to TRBJ2-5, with a possible D match to TRBD2 (6 bases). In germline, CDR1 is SGDLS, CDR2 YYNGEE. Trimming shortened V by 4 bases and J by 5 bases, and 15 bases separated the two germline ends. The CDR3 consists of 14 residues. CDR3 residues: CASSPGVGRETQYF. The CDR3 DNA reads TGTGCCAGCAGCCCCGGTGTAGGGAGGGAGACCCAGTACTTC.